This section outlines one T cell receptor (beta chain) sequence together with its context. Only in-frame clones appear in the TCRdb table, and some are missing; sequencing was by immunoSEQ multiplex PCR. Of 160,000 or so clones in the sample, around 89% are singletons; the top ten hold 2.5% to 3%. This entry comes from a study of blood T cell repertoires in COVID-19. Study summary: COVID-19 samples, acute and convalescent, were from the United States, Italy and Spain.

The ends were cut back, 4 bases at V and 3 bases at J, with 12 bases in the middle. Germline V CDR1 and CDR2: SEHNR, FQNEAQ (reference sequence). The CDR3 has 14 amino acids. The V and J genes are TRBV7-9 and TRBJ1-1, with TRBD1 as a possible D gene (6 bases). This sequence originates from a man in his 60s with acute or convalescent COVID-19. Specimen: peripheral blood. CDR3 nucleotide sequence: TGTGCCAGCAGCTCGACAGGTTCGTACACTGAAGCTTTCTTT. This codes for CASSSTGSYTEAFF. The entire variable domain, with the rest obtained from reference TRBV7-9 and TRBJ1-1, is as follows: DTGVSQNPRHKITKRGQNVTFRCDPISEHNRLYWYRQTLGQGPEFLTYFQNEAQLEKSRLLSDRFSAERPKGSFSTLEIQRTEQGDSAMYLCASSSTGSYTEAFFGQGTRLTVV.